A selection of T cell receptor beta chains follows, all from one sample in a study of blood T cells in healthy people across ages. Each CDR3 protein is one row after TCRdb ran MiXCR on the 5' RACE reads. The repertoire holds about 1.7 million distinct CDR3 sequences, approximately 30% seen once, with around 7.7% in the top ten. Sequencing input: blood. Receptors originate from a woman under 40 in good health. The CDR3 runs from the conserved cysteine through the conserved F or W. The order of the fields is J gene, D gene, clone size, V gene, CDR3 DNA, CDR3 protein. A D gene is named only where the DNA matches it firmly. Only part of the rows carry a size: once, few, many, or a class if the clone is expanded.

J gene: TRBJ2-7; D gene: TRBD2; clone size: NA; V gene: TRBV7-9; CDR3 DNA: TGTGCCAGCAGCTTAGGGATTAGTCCCGGGACGAGATCGGGGGGTTCCGAGCAGTACTTC; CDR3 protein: CASSLGISPGTRSGGSEQYF
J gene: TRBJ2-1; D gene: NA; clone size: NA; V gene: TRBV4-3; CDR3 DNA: TGCGCCAGCAGCCAAGGGCTGTGCAATGAGCAGTTCTTC; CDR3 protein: CASSQGLCNEQFF
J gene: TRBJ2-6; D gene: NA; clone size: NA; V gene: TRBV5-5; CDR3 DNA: TGTGCCAGCAGCTTGGGACAGGCGAGCTCTGGGGCCAACGTCCTGACTTTC; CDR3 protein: CASSLGQASSGANVLTF
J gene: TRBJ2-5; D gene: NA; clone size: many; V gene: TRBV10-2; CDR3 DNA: TGCGCCAGCACCGGGAGATCCCTGCAGGAGACCCAGTACTTC; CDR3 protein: CASTGRSLQETQYF
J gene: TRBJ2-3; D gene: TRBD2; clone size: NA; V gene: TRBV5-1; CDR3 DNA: TGCGCCAGCACCGGCGGTAGCGGGAGCAACACAGATACGCAGTATTTT; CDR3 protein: CASTGGSGSNTDTQYF
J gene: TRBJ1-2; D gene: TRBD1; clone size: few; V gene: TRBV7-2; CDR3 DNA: TGTGCCAGCAGCCCCCAACGACAGGGGGGTGATGGCTACACCTTC; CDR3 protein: CASSPQRQGGDGYTF
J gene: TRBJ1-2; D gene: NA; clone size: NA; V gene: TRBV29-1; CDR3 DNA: TGCAGCGTTGAAACACAGGGCTATGGCTACACCTTC; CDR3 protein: CSVETQGYGYTF
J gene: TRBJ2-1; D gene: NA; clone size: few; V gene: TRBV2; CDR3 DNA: TGTGCCAGCAGGGACGATGGGGAATACAATGAGCAGTTCTTC; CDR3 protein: CASRDDGEYNEQFF
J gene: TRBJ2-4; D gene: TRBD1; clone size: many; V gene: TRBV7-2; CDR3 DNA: TGTGCCAGCAGCCAGGACAGGGCCGGAAACATTCAGTACTTC; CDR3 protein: CASSQDRAGNIQYF
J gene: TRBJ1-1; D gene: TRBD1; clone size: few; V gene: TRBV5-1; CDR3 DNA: TGCGCCAGCAGCCATGGGACAGGCACTGAAGCTTTCTTT; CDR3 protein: CASSHGTGTEAFF
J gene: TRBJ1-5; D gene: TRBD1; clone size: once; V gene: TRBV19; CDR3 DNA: TGTGCCAGTAGTATAGACCCGACAGGGAGGCAGCCCCAGCATTTT; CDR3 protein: CASSIDPTGRQPQHF
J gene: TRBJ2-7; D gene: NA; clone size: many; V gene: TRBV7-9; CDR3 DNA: TGTGCCAGCAGCTCTCTGCCCTACGAGCAGTACTTC; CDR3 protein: CASSSLPYEQYF
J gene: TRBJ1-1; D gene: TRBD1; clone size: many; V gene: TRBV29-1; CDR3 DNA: TGCAGCGTTTACAGGGGGCAAGGCACTGAAGCTTTCTTT; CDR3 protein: CSVYRGQGTEAFF
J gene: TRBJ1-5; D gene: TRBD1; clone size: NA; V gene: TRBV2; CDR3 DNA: TGTGCCAGCAGTGAAGCGCTAGGACAGGGTGGGAATCAGCCCCAGCATTTT; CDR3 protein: CASSEALGQGGNQPQHF
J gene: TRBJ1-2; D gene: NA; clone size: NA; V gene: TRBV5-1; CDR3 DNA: TGCGCCAGCAGCCCTGAGGCAGCGAACTATGGCTACACCTTC; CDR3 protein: CASSPEAANYGYTF
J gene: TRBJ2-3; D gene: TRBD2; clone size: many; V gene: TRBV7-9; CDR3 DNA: TGTGCCAGCAGCGCGACCGTTAGCGGGAGGCGGGATACGCAGTATTTT; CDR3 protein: CASSATVSGRRDTQYF
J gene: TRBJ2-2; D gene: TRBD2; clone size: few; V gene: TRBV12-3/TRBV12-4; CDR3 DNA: TGTGCCAGCAGTACGGGACTAGCTTTCGGGGAGCTGTTTTTT; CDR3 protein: CASSTGLAFGELFF
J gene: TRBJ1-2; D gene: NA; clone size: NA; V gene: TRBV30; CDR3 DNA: TGTGCCTGGAGTAGAAGAGTCACAGGGCACTATGGCTACACCTTC; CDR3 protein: CAWSRRVTGHYGYTF
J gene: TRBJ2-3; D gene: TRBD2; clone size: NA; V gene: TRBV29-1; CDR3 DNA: TGCAGCGTTGGAAGCGGGGCCACAGATACGCAGTATTTT; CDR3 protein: CSVGSGATDTQYF
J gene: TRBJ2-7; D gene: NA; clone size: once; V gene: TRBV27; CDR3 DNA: TGTGCCAAACCGAGAGGCGGGGACGAGCACTCCTACGAGCAGTACTTC; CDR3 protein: CAKPRGGDEHSYEQYF
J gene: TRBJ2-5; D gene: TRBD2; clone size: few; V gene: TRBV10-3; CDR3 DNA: TGTGCCATCAGTGAATCGGCGGGAGCAGAGACCCAGTACTTC; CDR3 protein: CAISESAGAETQYF
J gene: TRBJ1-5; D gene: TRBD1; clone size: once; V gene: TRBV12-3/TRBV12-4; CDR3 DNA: TGTGTCAGCAGGCCCGCAGGGGGGGATCAGCCCCAGCATTTT; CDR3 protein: CVSRPAGGDQPQHF
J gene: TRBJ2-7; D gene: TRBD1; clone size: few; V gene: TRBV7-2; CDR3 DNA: TGTGCCAGCAGCTCGAGGGGGCAGTACGAGCAGTACTTC; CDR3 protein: CASSSRGQYEQYF
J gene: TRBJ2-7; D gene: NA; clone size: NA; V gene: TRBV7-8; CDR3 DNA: TGTGCCAGCAGCTCAGGGGGGGGAGGGGGAGGCCAAATGTGGGAGCAGTACTTC; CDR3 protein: CASSSGGGGGGQMWEQYF
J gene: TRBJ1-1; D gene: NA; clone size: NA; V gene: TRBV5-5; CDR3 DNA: TGTGCCAGCAGCTTGGGCCCGAACCTGAACACTGAAGCTTTCTTT; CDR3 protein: CASSLGPNLNTEAFF
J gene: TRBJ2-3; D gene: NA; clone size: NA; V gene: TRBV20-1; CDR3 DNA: TGCAGTGCTAGAGATCGACGTAAGGGTGCAGATACGCAGTATTTT; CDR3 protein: CSARDRRKGADTQYF
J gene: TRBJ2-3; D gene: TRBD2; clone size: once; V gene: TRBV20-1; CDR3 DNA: TGCAGTGCCCTCTTTAGCGGGGTGACAGATACGCAGTATTTT; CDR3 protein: CSALFSGVTDTQYF